One and the same sample provided the 5 T cell receptor beta chains below, sequenced in a study of cytomegalovirus exposure and HLA in healthy donors. PCR was performed using 60 Vbeta and 13 Jbeta primers. Here immunoSEQ multiplex PCR was the method, and the copy in TCRdb shows in-frame clones only, minus some. The sample yields around 110,000 clones, roughly 80% seen once. The sample taken for sequencing was PBMCs. These receptors all come from a man aged 25 to 45 in good health and CMV-seronegative.

In this sample, this clone turned up a few times. The V gene is TRBV4-1, the J gene TRBJ2-1; 7 bases agree with TRBD2. Trimming at V came to 0 bases and at J to 9 bases, leaving 8 bases not matched to a gene. The CDR3 sequence is 15 residues long. Germline loops: CDR1 MGHRA, CDR2 YSYEKL. The CDR3 DNA sequence: TGCGCCAGCAGCCAAGATCGGAGGACTAGTAGTGAGCAGTTCTTC. Its translation: CASSQDRRTSSEQFF.

The V gene is TRBV27, the J gene TRBJ2-7, with TRBD1 matching over 12 bases. Germline CDR1 is MNHEY and CDR2 is SMNVEV (reference sequence). This CDR3 has 20 residues. After removal of 4 bases from V and 0 bases from J, the junction contained 16 bases not matched to a gene. Here the CDR3 reads CASSSLIRDRGLLGSYEQYF. The CDR3 nucleotides read TGTGCCAGCAGTTCACTCATCCGGGACAGGGGGCTCTTGGGCTCCTACGAGCAGTACTTC.

The rearrangement uses TRBV28 and TRBJ2-4, with D maybe TRBD2 (6 bases). With 2 bases removed from V and 0 bases from J, the gap between germline ends came to 8 bases. The length of the CDR3 is 15 residues. Per the germline V gene, CDR1 is MDHEN and CDR2 is SYDVKM. CDR3 sequence: CASSLGGKAKNIQYF. DNA of the CDR3: TGTGCCAGCAGTTTAGGAGGGAAAGCCAAAAACATTCAGTACTTC.

The V call is TRBV19, the J call TRBJ1-4; 9 bases map to TRBD1. V lost 6 bases, J lost 4 bases, and 6 bases stayed unmatched. This CDR3 contains 15 residues. CDR1 is LNHDA, CDR2 SQIVND, per germline (reference sequence). The CDR3 sequence: CASSGPGQGNEKLFF. The CDR3 nucleotides read TGTGCCAGTAGCGGGCCGGGACAGGGTAATGAAAAACTGTTTTTT.

This rearrangement joins TRBV10-3 to TRBJ2-1, with TRBD1 identical over 7 bases. V lost 2 bases, J lost 3 bases, and 4 bases stayed unmatched. Germline V lookup: CDR1 ENHRY, CDR2 SYGVKD. The CDR3 is made up of 15 amino acids. For the CDR3, the DNA is TGTGCCATCAGTGAGACAGGGGCAAACTACAATGAGCAGTTCTTC. The encoded protein is CAISETGANYNEQFF.